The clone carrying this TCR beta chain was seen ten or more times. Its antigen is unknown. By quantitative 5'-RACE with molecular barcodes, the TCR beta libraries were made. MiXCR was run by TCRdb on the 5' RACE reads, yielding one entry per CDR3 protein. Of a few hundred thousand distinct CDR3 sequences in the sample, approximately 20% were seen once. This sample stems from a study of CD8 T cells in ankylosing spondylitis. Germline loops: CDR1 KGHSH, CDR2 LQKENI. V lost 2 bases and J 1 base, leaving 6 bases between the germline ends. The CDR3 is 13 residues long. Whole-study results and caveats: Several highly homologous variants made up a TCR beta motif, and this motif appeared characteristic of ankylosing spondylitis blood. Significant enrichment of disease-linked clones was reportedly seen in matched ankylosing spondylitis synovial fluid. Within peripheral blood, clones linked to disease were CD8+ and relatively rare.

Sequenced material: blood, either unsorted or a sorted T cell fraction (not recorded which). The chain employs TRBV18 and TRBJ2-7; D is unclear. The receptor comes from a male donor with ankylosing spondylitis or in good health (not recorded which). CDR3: CASSPGWSYEQYF. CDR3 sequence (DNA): TGTGCCAGCTCACCAGGGTGGTCCTACGAGCAGTACTTC.